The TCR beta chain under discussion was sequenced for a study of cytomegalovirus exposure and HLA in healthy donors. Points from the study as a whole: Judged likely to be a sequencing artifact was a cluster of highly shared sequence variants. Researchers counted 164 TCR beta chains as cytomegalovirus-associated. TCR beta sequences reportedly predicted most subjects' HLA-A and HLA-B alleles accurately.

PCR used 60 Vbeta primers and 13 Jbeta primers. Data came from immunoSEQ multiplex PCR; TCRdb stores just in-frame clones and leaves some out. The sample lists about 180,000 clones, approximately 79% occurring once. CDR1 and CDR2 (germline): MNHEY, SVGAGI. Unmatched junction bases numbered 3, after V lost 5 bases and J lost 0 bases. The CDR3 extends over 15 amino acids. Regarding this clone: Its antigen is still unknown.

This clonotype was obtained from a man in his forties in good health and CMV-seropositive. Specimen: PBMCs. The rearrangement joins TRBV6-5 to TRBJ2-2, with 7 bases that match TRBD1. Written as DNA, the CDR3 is TGTGCCAGCAGTCCTACAGGGGCGAACACCGGGGAGCTGTTTTTT. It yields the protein CASSPTGANTGELFF.